The 8 T cell receptor beta chains listed next were all sequenced from one sample in a study of blood T cell repertoires in COVID-19. Libraries were prepared by immunoSEQ multiplex PCR; TCRdb keeps only in-frame clonotypes and omits some of them. The sample lists approximately 120,000 clones; 85% to 90% were seen once. What was sequenced was peripheral blood. The receptors shown here come from a human donor in a cohort sampled during active COVID-19.

The rearrangement uses TRBV10-3 and TRBJ2-7; D remains ambiguous. CDR1 ENHRY and CDR2 SYGVKD come from the germline V gene. V shed 7 bases and J shed 4 bases, with 11 bases lying between them. This CDR3 is 12 amino acids long. Here the CDR3 reads CAITGSGYEQYF. In nucleotides, the CDR3 is TGTGCCATCACGGGTTCCGGATACGAGCAGTACTTC.

The chain employs TRBV27 and TRBJ1-5, with 10 bases matching TRBD1. Trimming took 5 bases from V and 7 from J; bases not matched to a gene: 5. There are 14 residues in the CDR3. Germline V gene data show CDR1 as MNHEY and CDR2 as SMNVEV (reference sequence). The CDR3 loop reads CASSGRDRGQPQHF. The CDR3, as DNA: TGTGCCAGCAGTGGCCGGGACAGGGGACAGCCCCAGCATTTT.

The chain uses TRBV12-3 or TRBV12-4 and TRBJ2-7; D unresolved. CDR3 length equals 13 residues. V gave up 3 bases and J gave up 3 bases, with 9 bases separating them. The DNA for the CDR3 is TGTGCCAGCAGTTTCGGTCTCAACTACGAGCAGTACTTC. This encodes CASSFGLNYEQYF.

The chain combines TRBV27 with TRBJ2-3; D perhaps matches TRBD2 (5 bases). Germline V gives CDR1 MNHEY, CDR2 SMNVEV (reference sequence). V gave up 4 bases and J gave up 0 bases, with 11 bases separating them. This CDR3 comprises 15 residues. CDR3 loop: CASSSRTRSTDTQYF. The CDR3 DNA reads TGTGCCAGCAGTTCCCGGACTCGAAGCACAGATACGCAGTATTTT.

This clone was counted between two and nine times. This chain connects TRBV7-6 to TRBJ2-2; 8 nucleotides agree with TRBD1. The CDR3 is 15 amino acids. Germline trimming cut 2 bases from V and 6 bases from J; bases unmatched to any gene: 5. Germline CDR1 is SGHVS and CDR2 is FNYEAQ. The CDR3 region has the DNA TGTGCCAGCAGCTTATGGCCGACAGGGGCCGGGGAGCTGTTTTTT. It encodes CASSLWPTGAGELFF.

The genes are TRBV18 and TRBJ2-3; D is perhaps TRBD2 (6 bases). V was shortened by 6 bases and J by 0 bases, with 10 bases between the two germline ends. Per the germline V gene, CDR1 is KGHSH and CDR2 is LQKENI. This CDR3 spans 14 amino acids. The CDR3 loop is CASSWTTSTDTQYF. CDR3 nucleotide sequence: TGTGCCAGCTCCTGGACTACCAGCACAGATACGCAGTATTTT.

This chain links TRBV5-1 with TRBJ2-3; D may be TRBD2 (6 bases). This CDR3 is built from 13 residues. V lost 6 bases and J 6 bases, leaving 14 bases between the germline ends. The germline V gene encodes CDR1 SGHRS and CDR2 YFSETQ. Here the CDR3 DNA reads TGCGCCAGCACCCCCCCGGCGGGGGATACGCAGTATTTT. As protein: CASTPPAGDTQYF. The whole variable domain, remainder taken from reference TRBV5-1 and TRBJ2-3, is KAGVTQTPRYLIKTRGQQVTLSCSPISGHRSVSWYQQTPGQGLQFLFEYFSETQRNKGNFPGRFSGRQFSNSRSEMNVSTLELGDSALYLCASTPPAGDTQYFGPGTRLTVL.

This clone was observed once. The rearrangement links TRBV18 to TRBJ2-5; TRBD1 matches at 9 bases. The CDR3 totals 15 residues. V lost 6 bases, J lost 5 bases, and 10 bases stayed unmatched. The germline V gene has CDR1 KGHSH and CDR2 LQKENI. CDR3 amino acids: CASSQRTGDEETQYF. Here the CDR3 DNA reads TGTGCCAGCTCTCAAAGGACAGGGGATGAGGAGACCCAGTACTTC. The variable domain in full, with the rest retrieved from reference TRBV18 and TRBJ2-5, is NAGVMQNPRHLVRRRGQEARLRCSPMKGHSHVYWYRQLPEEGLKFMVYLQKENIIDESGMPKERFSAEFPKEGPSILRIQQVVRGDSAAYFCASSQRTGDEETQYFGPGTRLLVL.